The rows below give T cell receptor beta chains drawn from one sample of a study of human T cells and chemical hapten exposure. Via MiXCR, TCRdb re-called the RACE reads, giving one row per CDR3 protein. The sample shows around 130,000 distinct CDR3 sequences, roughly 10% of them seen only once. This specimen consisted of whole blood, obtained in connection with sensitization to the hapten diphenylcyclopropenone (DPC). These receptors originate from a woman in her fifties or sixties with alopecia areata. Some clones in this sample may be carry-over from other donors' samples. The CDR3 runs from the conserved cysteine through the conserved F or W. The order of the fields is J gene, V gene, clone size, D gene, CDR3 DNA, CDR3 protein. D genes are given only for firm matches. Some rows mark clone size as missing; the rest say once, few, many or name a class of expanded clone.

>TRBJ2-7|TRBV5-1|.|.
TGCGCCAGCAGCTTTCCCGGGAGCGGAGAGCAGTACTTC
CASSFPGSGEQYF
>TRBJ1-1|TRBV5-1|few|TRBD1
TGCGCCAGCAGCCAGGACAGGGCTGAGCGAGCTTTCTTT
CASSQDRAERAFF
>TRBJ2-1|TRBV10-2|.|TRBD2
TGCGCCAGCACCAATAGCGGGGGCTCCTACAATGAGCAGTTCTTC
CASTNSGGSYNEQFF
>TRBJ2-3|TRBV6-2/TRBV6-3|.|.
TGTGCCAGCAGCGGGACGGCCTATACGCAGTATTTT
CASSGTAYTQYF
>TRBJ2-1|TRBV9|many|.
TGTGCCAGCAGCGTACGAGGGACTGTCTACAATGAGCAGTTCTTC
CASSVRGTVYNEQFF
>TRBJ2-5|TRBV20-1|few|.
TGCAGCGCCCCCGCCAGCGGTGAAGAGACCCAGTACTTC
CSAPASGEETQYF
>TRBJ2-7|TRBV20-1|few|.
TGCAGTGCTAGAGATGCACAAGGCGGTACCTACGAGCAGTACTTC
CSARDAQGGTYEQYF
>TRBJ1-3|TRBV30|few|.
TGTGCCCTCCCCGGGCCCACTGGAAACACCATATATTTT
CALPGPTGNTIYF
>TRBJ2-3|TRBV6-1|many|.
TGTGCCAGCAGTGAAACAGGTGGGCCAGATACGCAGTATTTT
CASSETGGPDTQYF
>TRBJ1-6|TRBV7-9|.|.
TGTGCCAGCAGCTTGGTCGGACTGCTGTATAATTCACCCCTCCACTTT
CASSLVGLLYNSPLHF
>TRBJ1-2|TRBV29-1|many|TRBD1
TGCAGCGTTGTACCGGGACAGGGTAACTATGGCTACACCTTC
CSVVPGQGNYGYTF
>TRBJ2-5|TRBV20-1|.|.
TGCAGTGCTCCCCGCGGGGACAGCCAAGAGACCCAGTACTTC
CSAPRGDSQETQYF
>TRBJ2-5|TRBV5-1|few|.
TGCGCCAGCAGCCGACAAAACTGGCGGGAGACCCAGTACTTC
CASSRQNWRETQYF
>TRBJ1-6|TRBV21-1|.|.
TGTGCCAGCAGCGGGTACGAGGACAGCTATAATTCACCCCTCCACTTT
CASSGYEDSYNSPLHF
>TRBJ2-1|TRBV12-3/TRBV12-4|many|.
TGTGCCAGCAGTCAGGGGGGCCCATACAATGAGCAGTTCTTC
CASSQGGPYNEQFF
>TRBJ2-4|TRBV5-1|few|.
TGCGCCAGCAGCTTGGTAGGGCTAGCCAAAAACATTCAGTACTTC
CASSLVGLAKNIQYF
>TRBJ2-5|TRBV12-3/TRBV12-4|many|.
TGTGCCAGCAGTTCCCTGCGACAAGAGACCCAGTACTTC
CASSSLRQETQYF
>TRBJ2-3|TRBV11-2|many|.
TGTGCCAGCAGCTTAACGGGAGATACGCAGTATTTT
CASSLTGDTQYF
>TRBJ1-2|TRBV7-2|.|.
TGTGCCAGCAGCTCCAACGATGGCTACACCTTC
CASSSNDGYTF
>TRBJ1-1|TRBV27|many|TRBD1
TGTGCCAGCAGTTTTAGAGGTAACAGGGGCACCCCGAACACTGAAGCTTTCTTT
CASSFRGNRGTPNTEAFF
>TRBJ1-2|TRBV6-1|.|.
TGTGCCAGCAGTGCGGGAGATAGTACCTATGGCTACACCTTC
CASSAGDSTYGYTF
>TRBJ2-5|TRBV9|.|.
TGTGCCAGCAGCGCCGGACTTCTGAGCGGCCAAGAGACCCAGTACTTC
CASSAGLLSGQETQYF
>TRBJ2-7|TRBV7-3|.|TRBD2
TGTGCCAGCAGCGCCGGGACTAGCGGTGCCTACGAGCAGTACTTC
CASSAGTSGAYEQYF
>TRBJ2-5|TRBV28|.|TRBD1
TGTGCCAGCAGTTTCCCATCCGCCCCAACCGGGACAGGAGGGGAGACCCAGTACTTC
CASSFPSAPTGTGGETQYF
>TRBJ2-5|TRBV12-3/TRBV12-4|few|.
TGTGCCAGCAGTTCTAGTGGGGGCGGGGAGACCCAGTACTTC
CASSSSGGGETQYF
>TRBJ2-3|TRBV28|many|TRBD1
TGTGCCAGCAGTCCCCTCAGGGGGAGACTAAGCACAGATACGCAGTATTTT
CASSPLRGRLSTDTQYF
>TRBJ2-3|TRBV4-1|.|.
TGCGCCAGCAGCCAAGAGGGGGCTCGACCCCCCGATACGCAGTATTTT
CASSQEGARPPDTQYF
>TRBJ2-1|TRBV28|many|TRBD2
TGTGCCAGCAGTGTATACCGACTAGCGAGCGCCTCCTACAATGAGCAGTTCTTC
CASSVYRLASASYNEQFF
>TRBJ2-2|TRBV4-1|many|.
TGCGCCAGCAGCCCTCTAGCCGGGGAGCTGTTTTTT
CASSPLAGELFF
>TRBJ2-1|TRBV7-2|.|.
TGTGCCAGCAGCTTAGGGGGCGGGCTTAATGAGCAGTTCTTC
CASSLGGGLNEQFF
>TRBJ2-7|TRBV3-1|.|TRBD1
TGTGCCAGCAGCCAAAGGGACAGGAGGGAGCAGTACTTC
CASSQRDRREQYF
>TRBJ2-3|TRBV12-3/TRBV12-4|.|.
TGTGCCAGCAGTATCGGCCCACCAGGCACAGATACGCAGTATTTT
CASSIGPPGTDTQYF
>TRBJ2-7|TRBV27|.|.
TGTGCCAGCAGTTTATCTAAGGGCCTGGGGTCCTACGAGCAGTACTTC
CASSLSKGLGSYEQYF
>TRBJ2-7|TRBV29-1|.|.
TGCAGCGTTCTATCCGGAACCTACGAGCAGTACTTC
CSVLSGTYEQYF
>TRBJ2-3|TRBV5-5|.|TRBD1
TGTGCCAGCAGCTCAGCCGATAAAAAAGCCGGGACAGGTATTACAGATACGCAGTATTTT
CASSSADKKAGTGITDTQYF
>TRBJ1-4|TRBV12-3/TRBV12-4|few|.
TGTGCCAGCAAGTTACCGGGACTGGAGGAAAAACTGTTTTTT
CASKLPGLEEKLFF
>TRBJ1-5|TRBV6-1|.|.
TGTGCCAGCAGTGTGGGGGAACCCCACCAGCCCCAGCATTTT
CASSVGEPHQPQHF
>TRBJ2-7|TRBV27|few|TRBD1
TGTGCCAGCAGTGCACCGGGACAGGGTTCAAACGAGCAGTACTTC
CASSAPGQGSNEQYF
>TRBJ2-3|TRBV7-2|many|TRBD2
TGTGCCAGCAGCTCTCTAGCGGGGGCTCTCACAGATACGCAGTATTTT
CASSSLAGALTDTQYF